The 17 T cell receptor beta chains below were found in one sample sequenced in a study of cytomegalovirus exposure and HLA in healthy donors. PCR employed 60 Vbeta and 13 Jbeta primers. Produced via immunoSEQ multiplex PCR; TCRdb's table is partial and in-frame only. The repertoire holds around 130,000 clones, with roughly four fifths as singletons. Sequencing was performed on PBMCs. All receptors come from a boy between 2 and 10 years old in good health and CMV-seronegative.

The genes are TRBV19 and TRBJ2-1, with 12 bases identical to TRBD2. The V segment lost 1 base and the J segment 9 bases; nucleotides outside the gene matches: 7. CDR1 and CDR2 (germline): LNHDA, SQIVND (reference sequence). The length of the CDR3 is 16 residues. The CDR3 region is CASSIARLAGEGEQFF. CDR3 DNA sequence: TGTGCCAGTAGTATAGCCAGACTAGCGGGAGAAGGTGAGCAGTTCTTC.

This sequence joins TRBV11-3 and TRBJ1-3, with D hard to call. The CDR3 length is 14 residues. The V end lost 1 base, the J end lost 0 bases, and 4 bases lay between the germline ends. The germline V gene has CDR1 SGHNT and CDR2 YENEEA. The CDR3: CASSLGPSGNTIYF. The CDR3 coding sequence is TGTGCCAGCAGCTTAGGGCCCTCTGGAAACACCATATATTTT. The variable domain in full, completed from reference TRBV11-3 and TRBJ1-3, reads EAGVVQSPRYKIIEKKQPVAFWCNPISGHNTLYWYLQNLGQGPELLIRYENEEAVDDSQLPKDRFSAERLKGVDSTLKIQPAELGDSAVYLCASSLGPSGNTIYFGEGSWLTVV.

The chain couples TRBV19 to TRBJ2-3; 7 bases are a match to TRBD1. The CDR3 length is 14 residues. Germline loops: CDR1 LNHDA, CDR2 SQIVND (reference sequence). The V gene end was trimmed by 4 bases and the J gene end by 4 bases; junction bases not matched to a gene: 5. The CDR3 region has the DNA TGTGCCAGTAGTACAACGACAGGGCCAGATACGCAGTATTTT. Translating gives CASSTTTGPDTQYF.

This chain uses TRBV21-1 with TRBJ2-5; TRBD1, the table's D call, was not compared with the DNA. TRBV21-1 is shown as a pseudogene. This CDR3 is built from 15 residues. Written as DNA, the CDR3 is TGTGCCAGCAGCAAAGCGGACAGGGTTGAGGAGACCCAGTACTTC. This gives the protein CASSKADRVEETQYF.

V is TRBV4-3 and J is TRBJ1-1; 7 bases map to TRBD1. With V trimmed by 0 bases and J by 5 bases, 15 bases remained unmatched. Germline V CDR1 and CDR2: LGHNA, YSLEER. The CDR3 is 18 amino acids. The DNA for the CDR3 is TGCGCCAGCAGCCAAGATATCGGGTTCGACAGGGTGGGGACTGAAGCTTTCTTT. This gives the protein CASSQDIGFDRVGTEAFF.

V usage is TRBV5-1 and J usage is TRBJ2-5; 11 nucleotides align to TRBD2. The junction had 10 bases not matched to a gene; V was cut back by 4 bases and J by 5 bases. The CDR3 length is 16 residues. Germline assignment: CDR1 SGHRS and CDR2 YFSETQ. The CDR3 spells CASSPVLSGGAETQYF. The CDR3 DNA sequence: TGCGCCAGCAGCCCCGTGCTTAGCGGGGGGGCTGAGACCCAGTACTTC.

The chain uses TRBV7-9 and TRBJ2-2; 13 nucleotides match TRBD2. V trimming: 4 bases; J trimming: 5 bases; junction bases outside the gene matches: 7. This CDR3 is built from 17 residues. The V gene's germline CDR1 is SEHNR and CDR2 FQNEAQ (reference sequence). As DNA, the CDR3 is TGTGCCAGCAGCTCATCAAGGACTAGCGGGAGTACCGGGGAGCTGTTTTTT. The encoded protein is CASSSSRTSGSTGELFF.

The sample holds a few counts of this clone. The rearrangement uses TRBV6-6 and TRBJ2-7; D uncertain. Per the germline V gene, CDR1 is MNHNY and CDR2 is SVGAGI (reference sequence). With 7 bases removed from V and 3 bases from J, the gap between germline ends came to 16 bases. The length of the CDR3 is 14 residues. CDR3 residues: CASTIRDTDYEQYF. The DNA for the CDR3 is TGTGCCAGCACCATAAGAGACACGGACTACGAGCAGTACTTC.

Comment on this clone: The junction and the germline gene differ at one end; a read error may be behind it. The CDR3 DNA follows: TGTGCTAGCAGCTTAGCGGGGGGACCTTACAATGAGCAGTTCTTC. Translation gives CASSLAGGPYNEQFF. The chain joins TRBV7-7 to TRBJ2-1; 10 bases match TRBD2. CDR1 and CDR2 (germline): SSHAT, FNYEAQ (reference sequence). This CDR3 spans 15 amino acids.

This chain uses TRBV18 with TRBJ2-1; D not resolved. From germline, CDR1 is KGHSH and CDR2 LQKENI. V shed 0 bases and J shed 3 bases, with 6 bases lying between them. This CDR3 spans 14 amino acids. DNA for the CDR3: TGTGCCAGCTCACCACCAAATCGCTACAATGAGCAGTTCTTC. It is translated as CASSPPNRYNEQFF.

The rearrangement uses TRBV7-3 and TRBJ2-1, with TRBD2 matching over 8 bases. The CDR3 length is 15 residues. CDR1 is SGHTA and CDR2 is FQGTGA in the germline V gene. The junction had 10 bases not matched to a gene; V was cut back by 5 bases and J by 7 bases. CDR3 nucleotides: TGTGCCAGCAGCCCCCGGGGGGGCGAGGTGAATGAGCAGTTCTTC. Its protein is CASSPRGGEVNEQFF.

The DNA for the CDR3 is TGCGCCAGCAGCTCGACTAGCGGGATAACCTACAATGAGCAGTTCTTC. Amino acid sequence: CASSSTSGITYNEQFF. The chain carries TRBV5-1 and TRBJ2-1, with 11 bases that match TRBD2. The CDR3 length is 16 residues. Germline-derived CDR1 and CDR2 are SGHRS and YFSETQ. V gave up 3 bases and J gave up 2 bases; unmatched junction bases: 4.

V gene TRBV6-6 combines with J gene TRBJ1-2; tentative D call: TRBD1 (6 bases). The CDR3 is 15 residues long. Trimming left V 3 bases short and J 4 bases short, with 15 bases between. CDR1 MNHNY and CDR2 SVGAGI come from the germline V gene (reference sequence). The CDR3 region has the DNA TGTGCCAGCAGTTATAGCAGGGGTGATATCTATGGCTACACCTTC. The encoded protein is CASSYSRGDIYGYTF.

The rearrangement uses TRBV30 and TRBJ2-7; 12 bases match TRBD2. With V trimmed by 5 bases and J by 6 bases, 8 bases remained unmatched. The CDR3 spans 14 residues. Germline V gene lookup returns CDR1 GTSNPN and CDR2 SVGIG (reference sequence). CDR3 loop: CAWDLAGGPGEQYF. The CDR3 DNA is TGTGCCTGGGATCTAGCGGGGGGGCCGGGCGAGCAGTACTTC.

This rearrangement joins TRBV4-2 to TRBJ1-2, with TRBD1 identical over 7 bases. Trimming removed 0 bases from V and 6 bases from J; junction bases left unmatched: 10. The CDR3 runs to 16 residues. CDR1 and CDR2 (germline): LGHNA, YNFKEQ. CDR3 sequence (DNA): TGTGCCAGCAGCCAAGATGGTTTAACAGGGGTAAATGGCTACACCTTC. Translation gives CASSQDGLTGVNGYTF.

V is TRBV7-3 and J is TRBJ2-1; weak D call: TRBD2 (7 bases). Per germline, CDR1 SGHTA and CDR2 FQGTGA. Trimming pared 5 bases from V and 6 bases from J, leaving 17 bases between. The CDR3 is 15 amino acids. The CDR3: CASSPWGGESNEQFF. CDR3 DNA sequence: TGTGCCAGCAGCCCTTGGGGGGGCGAGTCCAATGAGCAGTTCTTC.

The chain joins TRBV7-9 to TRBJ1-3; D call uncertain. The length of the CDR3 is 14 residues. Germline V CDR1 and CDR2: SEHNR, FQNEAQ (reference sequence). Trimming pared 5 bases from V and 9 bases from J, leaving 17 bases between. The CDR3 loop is CASSAGPSGGTIYF. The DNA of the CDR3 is TGTGCCAGCAGCGCGGGTCCTTCTGGCGGCACCATATATTTT.